The rows below give T cell receptor beta chains drawn from one sample of a study of blood T cell repertoires in COVID-19. The protocol was immunoSEQ multiplex PCR, while the TCRdb copy is restricted to in-frame clones and leaves out a portion. There are 300,000 or so clones in the sample; around 90% occur only once, and 3% to 4.5% lies in the top ten. Material for sequencing was peripheral blood. The origin of the receptors is a woman in her thirties or forties with acute or convalescent COVID-19. Each CDR3 is given with its conserved first and last residue. The D gene is left open where the match is weak. For some rows the clone size is stated as once, few or many, or as a class when expanded; others skip it.

cdr3_aa cdr3_nt clone_size j_call d_call v_call
CASSPRPPGSSYNSPLHF TGTGCCAGCAGCCCCCGTCCCCCCGGGAGCTCCTATAATTCACCCCTCCACTTT NA TRBJ1-6 NA TRBV27
CASSADGSYNSPLHF TGTGCCAGCAGTGCGGACGGGAGCTATAATTCACCCCTCCACTTT NA TRBJ1-6 NA TRBV2
CASSGWDRYSNQPQHF TGTGCCAGCAGTGGATGGGACAGGTATAGCAATCAGCCCCAGCATTTT NA TRBJ1-5 TRBD1 TRBV6-1
CASSLPGTGEAFF TGTGCCAGCAGTTTACCAGGGACAGGGGAAGCTTTCTTT NA TRBJ1-1 TRBD1 TRBV12-3/TRBV12-4
CASSPEMRGQGYTF TGTGCCAGCAGCCCCGAGATGAGGGGGCAAGGCTACACCTTC NA TRBJ1-2 TRBD1 TRBV5-4
CASSSTPGGASGGALF TGTGCCAGCAGCTCAACCCCCGGGGGGGCTAGCGGGGGGGCCTTATTT NA TRBJ2-3 TRBD2 TRBV9
CASSFGPGDVLHF TGTGCCAGTAGCTTCGGTCCCGGGGATGTCCTCCACTTT NA TRBJ1-6 NA TRBV19
CASSFEALNTEAFF TGTGCCAGCAGCTTCGAAGCCTTGAACACTGAAGCTTTCTTT NA TRBJ1-1 NA TRBV7-8
CAWSQGSPNQPQHF TGTGCCTGGTCTCAGGGGTCCCCTAATCAGCCCCAGCATTTT NA TRBJ1-5 NA TRBV30
CASSTGGKYNEQFF TGTGCCAGCTCGACAGGGGGTAAATACAATGAGCAGTTCTTC few TRBJ2-1 TRBD1 TRBV6-4
CASSSGTEAFF TGTGCCAGCAGTTCAGGGACTGAAGCTTTCTTT NA TRBJ1-1 NA TRBV12-3/TRBV12-4
CASSDTDRGYTF TGTGCCAGCAGCGACACCGACCGAGGCTACACCTTC NA TRBJ1-2 NA TRBV6-5
CASSYRRDETEAFF TGTGCCAGCAGTTACAGGCGGGATGAAACTGAAGCTTTCTTT once TRBJ1-1 NA TRBV6-6
CASSDGGRYGYTF TGTGCCAGCAGTGACGGGGGGCGGTATGGCTACACCTTC NA TRBJ1-2 NA TRBV25-1
CASSPQAVNQETQYF TGTGCCAGTAGTCCCCAAGCCGTGAACCAAGAGACCCAGTACTTC NA TRBJ2-5 NA TRBV19
CATKDSPQETQYF TGTGCCACCAAGGACAGCCCTCAAGAGACCCAGTACTTC NA TRBJ2-5 NA TRBV2
CASSLAQGGETQYF TGTGCCAGCAGCTTAGCTCAAGGGGGAGAGACCCAGTACTTC NA TRBJ2-5 NA TRBV7-2
CASSQGPLYGYTF TGTGCCAGTTCACAGGGCCCTCTATATGGCTACACCTTC NA TRBJ1-2 NA TRBV19
CAWSVQGQGRQPQHF TGTGCCTGGAGTGTACAAGGACAGGGAAGACAGCCCCAGCATTTT NA TRBJ1-5 TRBD1 TRBV30
CASSTTTGPGNTIYF TGTGCCAGTAGTACAACGACAGGGCCCGGAAACACCATATATTTT NA TRBJ1-3 TRBD1 TRBV19
CASSIQGRTLHF TGTGCCAGTAGTATCCAGGGTAGGACCCTCCACTTT once TRBJ1-6 NA TRBV19
CASSPPTGQREAFF TGTGCCAGCTCACCACCAACGGGACAGCGTGAAGCTTTCTTT NA TRBJ1-1 TRBD1 TRBV18
CAKGGGNSNQPQHF TGCGCCAAGGGAGGGGGAAATAGCAATCAGCCCCAGCATTTT NA TRBJ1-5 NA TRBV10-1
CASSQVVIATNEKLFF TGCGCCAGCAGCCAAGTAGTAATAGCAACTAATGAAAAACTGTTTTTT once TRBJ1-4 NA TRBV4-1
CASGLRVHSPLHF TGTGCTAGTGGTTTAAGAGTACATTCACCCCTCCACTTT NA TRBJ1-6 NA TRBV12-5
CASSQELAGAFQETQYF TGTGCCAGCAGCCAAGAATTAGCGGGGGCCTTCCAAGAGACCCAGTACTTC NA TRBJ2-5 TRBD2 TRBV3-1/TRBV3-2
CASSLFLGGTGELFF TGTGCCAGCAGCTTATTCCTCGGGGGGACCGGGGAGCTGTTTTTT once TRBJ2-2 TRBD2 TRBV7-2
CASSVPKGAYNEQFF TGTGCCAGCAGCGTCCCAAAGGGGGCCTACAATGAGCAGTTCTTC NA TRBJ2-1 NA TRBV11-2
CASSLVSGSPNYGYTF TGTGCCAGTAGTCTAGTGTCTGGCTCACCTAACTATGGCTACACCTTC few TRBJ1-2 NA TRBV19
CASSGTRGRNTEAFF TGTGCCAGTAGCGGAACCAGGGGTAGGAACACTGAAGCTTTCTTT NA TRBJ1-1 NA TRBV19
CASSLGDTSLASPLHF TGCGCCAGCAGCTTGGGGGACACCTCTCTGGCTTCACCCCTCCACTTT few TRBJ1-6 NA TRBV5-1
CASSQLGSDTQYF TGTGCCAGCAGCCAGCTAGGCTCGGATACGCAGTATTTT NA TRBJ2-3 NA TRBV14
CASERQGLALSGGQETQYF TGTGCCAGCGAAAGGCAGGGTCTGGCCCTTTCGGGGGGACAAGAGACCCAGTACTTC NA TRBJ2-5 TRBD2 TRBV5-4
CASSSLAGGPDTQYF TGCGCCAGCAGCTCACTAGCGGGGGGGCCAGATACGCAGTATTTT NA TRBJ2-3 TRBD2 TRBV5-1
CASRKLGTGASGDYGYTF TGTGCCAGTCGCAAACTAGGGACAGGGGCCTCAGGGGACTATGGCTACACCTTC NA TRBJ1-2 TRBD1 TRBV19
CASSGGLVERETQYF TGTGCCAGCAGCGGGGGACTAGTAGAAAGAGAGACCCAGTACTTC NA TRBJ2-5 TRBD2 TRBV5-4
CSVVRAPRETQYF TGCAGCGTTGTCAGGGCCCCGAGGGAGACCCAGTACTTC once TRBJ2-5 NA TRBV29-1
CARDYGGATDTQYF TGTGCCAGGGACTACGGGGGGGCCACAGATACGCAGTATTTT once TRBJ2-3 TRBD2 TRBV2
CASSFKGDEQFF TGTGCCAGCAGCTTCAAAGGGGATGAGCAGTTCTTC NA TRBJ2-1 NA TRBV5-4
CASSLLSRGYTF TGTGCCAGCAGCCTACTGTCGCGGGGCTACACCTTC NA TRBJ1-2 NA TRBV5-8
CAISERDNGYTF TGTGCCATCAGTGAAAGGGACAATGGCTACACCTTC NA TRBJ1-2 NA TRBV10-3
CASSYPLQGYNTEAFF TGTGCCAGCAGTTACCCTTTACAGGGGTATAACACTGAAGCTTTCTTT NA TRBJ1-1 TRBD1 TRBV6-2/TRBV6-3
CAGSGGANIQYF TGTGCCGGGTCCGGGGGGGCAAACATTCAGTACTTC NA TRBJ2-4 TRBD2 TRBV2
CASSQATGTGSEAFF TGTGCCAGCAGCCAGGCGACAGGGACTGGGTCTGAAGCTTTCTTT NA TRBJ1-1 TRBD1 TRBV4-2
CASSRTGGWSDTQYF TGTGCCAGCTCACGCACAGGGGGCTGGTCAGATACGCAGTATTTT NA TRBJ2-3 TRBD1 TRBV18
CASSEDPPRTGRGGYTF TGCGCCAGCAGTGAGGACCCCCCCAGGACTGGCCGGGGTGGCTACACCTTC NA TRBJ1-2 NA TRBV10-2
CASLPGGAVGTNYGYTF TGTGCCAGCTTACCCGGAGGGGCAGTTGGGACTAACTATGGCTACACCTTC NA TRBJ1-2 NA TRBV28
CASRTQGEGNTIYF TGCGCCAGCCGAACGCAGGGGGAGGGAAACACCATATATTTT NA TRBJ1-3 TRBD1 TRBV5-1
CASSPPGGANTEAFF TGTGCCAGCAGTCCTCCGGGGGGGGCGAACACTGAAGCTTTCTTT NA TRBJ1-1 NA TRBV6-6
CASSNQGAGELFF TGTGCCAGCAGCAACCAGGGTGCCGGGGAGCTGTTTTTT NA TRBJ2-2 NA TRBV11-2
CASSLNRGQGGGYTF TGTGCCAGCAGCCTAAATAGGGGACAGGGCGGGGGCTACACCTTC NA TRBJ1-2 TRBD1 TRBV3-1/TRBV3-2
CASSYAAGGDGYTF TGTGCCAGCAGTTACGCGGCAGGGGGAGATGGCTACACCTTC NA TRBJ1-2 TRBD1 TRBV6-5
CASSVGQGRTDTQYF TGTGCCAGCAGTGTAGGACAGGGCCGCACAGATACGCAGTATTTT NA TRBJ2-3 TRBD1 TRBV2